What follows are 24 T cell receptor beta chains derived from one specimen sequenced in a study of cytomegalovirus exposure and HLA in healthy donors. Use of 60 Vbeta and 13 Jbeta primers characterized the PCR. Using immunoSEQ multiplex PCR, the repertoire was profiled, and TCRdb retains in-frame clones only, with some absent. This table holds around 110,000 clones, approximately 67% found once. Sequencing was done on a sample of PBMCs. These TCRs come from a man younger than 35 in good health and CMV-seronegative.

The V and J genes are TRBV30 and TRBJ2-3, with 8 bases identical to TRBD1. J lost 1 base, V lost 4 bases, and 4 bases had no gene match. Germline V gene lookup returns CDR1 GTSNPN and CDR2 SVGIG (reference sequence). The length of the CDR3 is 14 residues. CDR3 residues: CAWTTGQGTDTQYF. DNA for the CDR3: TGTGCCTGGACTACGGGACAGGGCACAGATACGCAGTATTTT.

Only a few counts were recorded for this clone. J is TRBJ1-1 and V is TRBV7-2; no definite D call. The CDR3 runs 11 residues. CDR1 SGHTA and CDR2 FQGNSA come from the germline V gene. Between the trimmed V and J ends, which lost 4 bases and 12 bases, there was a span of 12 bases. CDR3 protein: CASSSIPYSFF. As DNA, the CDR3 is TGTGCCAGCAGCTCAATCCCTTACTCTTTCTTT.

The genes are TRBV6-5 and TRBJ2-7; a possible D gene is TRBD2 (7 bases). The CDR3 length is 13 residues. CDR1 and CDR2 (germline): MNHEY, SVGAGI. Trimming left V 2 bases short and J 5 bases short, with 10 bases between. DNA for the CDR3: TGTGCCAGCAGTTACACGGGGGGCAACGAGCAGTACTTC. Amino acids: CASSYTGGNEQYF.

Comment on this clone: The junction and the germline gene differ at one end; a read error may be behind it. The CDR3 loop is CARSLETGTVGNTIYF. The CDR3 DNA reads as TGTGCCCGCAGCCTAGAAACCGGGACAGTGGGAAACACCATATATTTT. The chain combines TRBV7-9 with TRBJ1-3; 7 bases line up with TRBD1. In germline, CDR1 is SEHNR, CDR2 FQNEAQ (reference sequence). This CDR3 region has 16 residues.

J is TRBJ1-3 and V is TRBV6-6; D is perhaps TRBD1 (6 bases). Deletions cut 6 bases from V and 0 bases from J, with 15 bases between. This CDR3 spans 16 amino acids. The germline CDR1 and CDR2 sequences are MNHNY and SVGAGI (reference sequence). CDR3 in amino acids: CASRLPGTTSGNTIYF. As DNA, the CDR3 is TGTGCCAGCAGACTCCCAGGGACAACCTCTGGAAACACCATATATTTT.

The V call is TRBV7-6, the J call TRBJ2-7, with TRBD1 as a possible D gene (5 bases). In germline, CDR1 is SGHVS, CDR2 FNYEAQ. V lost 5 bases, J lost 1 base, and 9 bases lay in between. CDR3 length equals 13 residues. CDR3 nucleotide sequence: TGTGCCAGCAGCGCTGGGGCTTCCTACGAGCAGTACTTC. Translation: CASSAGASYEQYF.

In this sample, this clone turned up once. J is TRBJ1-2 and V is TRBV19; D remains ambiguous. Trimming took off 1 base at V and 5 bases at J, with 14 bases between the two ends. The CDR3 loop spans 15 amino acids. Germline loops: CDR1 LNHDA, CDR2 SQIVND (reference sequence). This chain's CDR3 is CASSIGAAGFYGYTF. The CDR3 DNA reads as TGTGCCAGTAGTATAGGTGCAGCGGGTTTTTATGGCTACACCTTC.

The sample holds a few counts of this clone. The chain links TRBV30 to TRBJ2-3; D uncertain. Germline-derived CDR1 and CDR2 are GTSNPN and SVGIG (reference sequence). The CDR3 is made up of 17 amino acids. The V and J ends lost 2 bases and 0 bases respectively, with 18 bases between them. The CDR3 coding sequence is TGTGCCTGGAGTACCCGCCGGGTCTCACCTAGCACAGATACGCAGTATTTT. It translates to CAWSTRRVSPSTDTQYF.

V and J are TRBV6-5 and TRBJ2-3, with 9 nucleotides matching TRBD1. This CDR3 has 15 amino acids. Germline V gives CDR1 MNHEY, CDR2 SVGAGI. V lost 0 bases and J lost 6; bases outside the gene matches: 4. CDR3 nucleotides: TGTGCCAGCAGTTACTCGAGGACAGGGGTGGATACGCAGTATTTT. Translation gives CASSYSRTGVDTQYF.

The genes are TRBV25-1 and TRBJ2-1; D is unresolved. Trimming took off 6 bases at V and 5 bases at J, with 5 bases between the two ends. The CDR3 contains 11 residues. The germline V gene encodes CDR1 MGHDK and CDR2 SYGVNS. CDR3 sequence (DNA): TGTGCCAGCAGATTAGACAATGAGCAGTTCTTC. Its translation: CASRLDNEQFF. The variable domain in full, with the rest retrieved from reference TRBV25-1 and TRBJ2-1, is EADIYQTPRYLVIGTGKKITLECSQTMGHDKMYWYQQDPGMELHLIHYSYGVNSTEKGDLSSESTVSRIRTEHFPLTLESARPSHTSQYLCASRLDNEQFFGPGTRLTVL.

V and J are TRBV5-1 and TRBJ2-3, with TRBD1 matching over 9 bases. Germline CDR1 SGHRS, CDR2 YFSETQ. The CDR3 consists of 14 residues. J gave up 1 base and V 4 bases, and 1 base lay outside the gene matches. The CDR3 spells CASSDRGGTDTQYF. CDR3 in DNA: TGCGCCAGCAGCGACAGGGGGGGCACAGATACGCAGTATTTT. The whole variable domain, remainder taken from reference TRBV5-1 and TRBJ2-3, is KAGVTQTPRYLIKTRGQQVTLSCSPISGHRSVSWYQQTPGQGLQFLFEYFSETQRNKGNFPGRFSGRQFSNSRSEMNVSTLELGDSALYLCASSDRGGTDTQYFGPGTRLTVL.

This clone was seen more than once but under ten times. V usage is TRBV4-3 and J usage is TRBJ2-1; 8 nucleotides align to TRBD2. The V segment lost 5 bases and the J segment 0 bases; nucleotides outside the gene matches: 12. Germline V gene sequence: CDR1 LGHNA, CDR2 YSLEER. The CDR3 consists of 18 residues. The CDR3 here is CASSLSGSGIRSYNEQFF. The CDR3 DNA sequence: TGCGCCAGCAGCTTGTCCGGTAGCGGGATACGCTCCTACAATGAGCAGTTCTTC.

This chain uses TRBV7-2 with TRBJ1-5; D unclear. The ends were cut back, 5 bases at V and 3 bases at J, with 5 bases in the middle. Germline V gene sequence: CDR1 SGHTA, CDR2 FQGNSA. The CDR3 is 12 residues long. The chain's CDR3 is CASSPFNQPQHF. The DNA for the CDR3 is TGTGCCAGCAGCCCCTTCAATCAGCCCCAGCATTTT.

The CDR3 here is CASRRGDTQYF. Written as DNA, the CDR3 is TGTGCCAGCAGGAGAGGAGATACGCAGTATTTT. This chain links TRBV7-8 with TRBJ2-3; D unclear. This CDR3 is built from 11 residues. Germline CDR1 and CDR2: SGHVS and FQNEAQ. V dropped 6 bases and J dropped 5 bases, with 6 bases sitting between them.

This chain uses TRBV28 with TRBJ2-7; D is perhaps TRBD2 (6 bases). V shed 3 bases and J shed 10 bases, with 13 bases lying between them. This CDR3 is built from 12 residues. The V gene's germline CDR1 is MDHEN and CDR2 SYDVKM. CDR3 region: CASSFTSGEQYF. CDR3 in DNA: TGTGCCAGCAGTTTTACATCGGGGGAACAGTACTTC.

In this sample, this clone turned up a few times. The gene calls are TRBV9 and TRBJ2-6; D is uncertain. The germline V gene encodes CDR1 SGDLS and CDR2 YYNGEE. The CDR3 contains 15 residues. V was clipped by 0 bases and J by 3 bases, with 7 bases between them. As DNA, the CDR3 is TGTGCCAGCAGCGTAGCCATGAGTGGGGCCAACGTCCTGACTTTC. It codes for CASSVAMSGANVLTF.

Only a few counts were recorded for this clone. The chain is built from TRBV6-6 and TRBJ2-3, with 10 bases matching TRBD2. After removal of 4 bases from V and 14 bases from J, the junction contained 3 bases not matched to a gene. Germline-derived CDR1 and CDR2 are MNHNY and SVGAGI (reference sequence). CDR3 length: 11 amino acids. The DNA for the CDR3 is TGTGCCAGCAGTTCTAGCGGGGGTGGGTATTTT. This codes for CASSSSGGGYF.

For this clone: One end of the junction fails to match germline, which may point to a read error. This chain uses TRBV6-5 with TRBJ1-2; 12 bases match TRBD1. Germline V gives CDR1 MNHEY, CDR2 SVGAGI. This CDR3 contains 15 residues. In DNA, the CDR3 is TGTGCCGGCAGTTACCGGGACAGGGGGCTCTATGGCTACACCTTC. This codes for CAGSYRDRGLYGYTF.

This chain links TRBV28 with TRBJ2-1; TRBD1 matches at 8 bases. Germline values: CDR1 MDHEN, CDR2 SYDVKM. The CDR3 is 15 amino acids. V gave up 2 bases and J gave up 6 bases; unmatched junction bases: 6. CDR3 nucleotides: TGTGCCAGCAGTTTACTACAGGGGGTTCGCAATGAGCAGTTCTTC. This sequence encodes CASSLLQGVRNEQFF.

A few counts support this clone. The chain links TRBV28 to TRBJ1-1, with D perhaps TRBD1 (6 bases). V dropped 5 bases and J dropped 0 bases, with 19 bases sitting between them. The germline V gene encodes CDR1 MDHEN and CDR2 SYDVKM. This CDR3 comprises 17 residues. The CDR3 DNA sequence: TGTGCCAGCAGTCCCACGGCGGGGGCGCGGGTGAACACTGAAGCTTTCTTT. Protein product: CASSPTAGARVNTEAFF.

This clone was observed a single time. This sequence joins TRBV7-6 and TRBJ2-7; 9 nucleotides agree with TRBD1. CDR1 SGHVS and CDR2 FNYEAQ come from the germline V gene. V lost 5 bases, J lost 2 bases, and 4 bases stayed unmatched. The CDR3 runs 14 residues. CDR3 nucleotides: TGTGCCAGCAGCCTACAGGGGGCGGCCTACGAGCAGTACTTC. It translates to CASSLQGAAYEQYF.

In its sample, this clone was seen a few times. The chain links TRBV28 to TRBJ2-1; 11 bases align to TRBD2. V shed 4 bases, J shed 10 bases, and the junction held 3 bases outside the gene matches. Per the germline V gene, CDR1 is MDHEN and CDR2 is SYDVKM. The CDR3 totals 13 residues. Written as DNA, the CDR3 is TGTGCCAGCAGTTCGAGGACTAGCGGGGAGCAGTTCTTC. Translating gives CASSSRTSGEQFF.

This clone occurred a few times. The J gene is TRBJ2-7, the V gene TRBV11-2; a possible D gene is TRBD1 (5 bases). The germline gives CDR1 SGHAT, CDR2 FQNNGV. The CDR3 is made up of 15 amino acids. V was pared by 1 base and J by 2 bases, with 12 bases between. CDR3 coding DNA: TGTGCCAGCAGCTTAGCACCCAGGGTTGCCTACGAGCAGTACTTC. This translates into CASSLAPRVAYEQYF.

This sequence joins TRBV28 and TRBJ1-2; unclear D gene. The germline CDR1 and CDR2 sequences are MDHEN and SYDVKM. Trimming took off 1 base at V and 2 bases at J, with 5 bases between the two ends. This CDR3 has 13 amino acids. This CDR3 is CASSLSGNYGYTF. CDR3 bases: TGTGCCAGCAGTTTATCGGGAAACTATGGCTACACCTTC.